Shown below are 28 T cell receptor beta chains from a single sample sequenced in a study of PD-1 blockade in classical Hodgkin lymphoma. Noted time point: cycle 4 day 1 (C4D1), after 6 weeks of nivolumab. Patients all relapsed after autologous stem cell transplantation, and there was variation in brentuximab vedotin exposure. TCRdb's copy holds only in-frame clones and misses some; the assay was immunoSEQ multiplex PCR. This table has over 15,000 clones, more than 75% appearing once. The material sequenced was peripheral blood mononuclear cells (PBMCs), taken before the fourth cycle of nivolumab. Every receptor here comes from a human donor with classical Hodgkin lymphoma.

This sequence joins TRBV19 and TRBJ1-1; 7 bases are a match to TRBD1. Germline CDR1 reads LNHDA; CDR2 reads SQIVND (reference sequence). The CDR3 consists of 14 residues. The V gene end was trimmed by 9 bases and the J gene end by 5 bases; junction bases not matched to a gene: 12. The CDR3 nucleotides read TGTGCCAGCAGTGGACAGGAGCTTCGGACTGAAGCTTTCTTT. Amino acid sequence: CASSGQELRTEAFF.

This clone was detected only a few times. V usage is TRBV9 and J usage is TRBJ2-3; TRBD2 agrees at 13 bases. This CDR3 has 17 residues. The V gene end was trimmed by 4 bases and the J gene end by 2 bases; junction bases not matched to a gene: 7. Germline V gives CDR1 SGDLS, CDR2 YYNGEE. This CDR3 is CASSRTSGSYLTDTQYF. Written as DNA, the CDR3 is TGTGCCAGCAGCAGGACTAGCGGGAGCTACCTCACAGATACGCAGTATTTT.

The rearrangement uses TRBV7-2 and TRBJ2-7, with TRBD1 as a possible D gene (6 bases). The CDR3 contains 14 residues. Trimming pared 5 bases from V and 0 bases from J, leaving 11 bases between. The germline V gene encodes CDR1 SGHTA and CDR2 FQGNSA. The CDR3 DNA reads TGTGCCAGCAGCCCCAGGGGAAGCTCCTACGAGCAGTACTTC. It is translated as CASSPRGSSYEQYF.

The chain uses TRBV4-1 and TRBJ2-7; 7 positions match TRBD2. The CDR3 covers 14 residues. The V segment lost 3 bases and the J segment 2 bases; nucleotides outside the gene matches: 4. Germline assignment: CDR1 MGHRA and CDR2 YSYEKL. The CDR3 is CASSHAGETYEQYF. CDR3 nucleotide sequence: TGCGCCAGCAGCCATGCGGGGGAAACCTACGAGCAGTACTTC.

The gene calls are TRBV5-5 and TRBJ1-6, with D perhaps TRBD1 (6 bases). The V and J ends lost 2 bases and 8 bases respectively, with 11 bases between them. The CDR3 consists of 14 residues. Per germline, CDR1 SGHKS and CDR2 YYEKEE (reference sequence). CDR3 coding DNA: TGTGCCAGCAGCTTCATGGCAGGGGATTCACCCCTCCACTTT. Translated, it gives CASSFMAGDSPLHF.

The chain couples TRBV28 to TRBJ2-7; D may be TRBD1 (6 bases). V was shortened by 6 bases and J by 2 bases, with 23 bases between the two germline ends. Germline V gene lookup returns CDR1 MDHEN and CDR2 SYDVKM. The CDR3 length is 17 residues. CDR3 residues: CASSYYSTGAGPYEQYF. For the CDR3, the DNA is TGTGCCAGCAGCTATTACTCGACAGGTGCTGGACCCTACGAGCAGTACTTC.

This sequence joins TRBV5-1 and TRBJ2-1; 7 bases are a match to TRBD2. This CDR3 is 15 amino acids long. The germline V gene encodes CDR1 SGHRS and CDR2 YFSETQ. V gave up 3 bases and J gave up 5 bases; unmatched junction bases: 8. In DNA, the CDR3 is TGCGCCAGCAGCTGGGGGGACTACCTCCACAATGAGCAGTTCTTC. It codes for CASSWGDYLHNEQFF.

This CDR3 reads CAWTMGGAGNYGYTF. CDR3 bases: TGTGCCTGGACGATGGGGGGCGCGGGGAACTATGGCTACACCTTC. The gene calls are TRBV30 and TRBJ1-2; TRBD1 is a possible D gene (6 bases). V was pared by 4 bases and J by 2 bases, with 17 bases between. The germline V gene has CDR1 GTSNPN and CDR2 SVGIG (reference sequence). The CDR3 is made up of 15 amino acids.

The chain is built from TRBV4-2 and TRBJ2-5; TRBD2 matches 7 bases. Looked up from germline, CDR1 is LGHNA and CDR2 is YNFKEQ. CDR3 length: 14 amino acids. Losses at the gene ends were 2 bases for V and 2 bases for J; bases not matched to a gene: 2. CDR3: CASSQPGLQETQYF. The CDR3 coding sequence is TGTGCCAGCAGCCAACCGGGACTACAAGAGACCCAGTACTTC.

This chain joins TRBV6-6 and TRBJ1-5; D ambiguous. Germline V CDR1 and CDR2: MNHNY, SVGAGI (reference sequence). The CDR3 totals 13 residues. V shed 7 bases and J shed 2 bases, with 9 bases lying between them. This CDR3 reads CASNTRGNQPQHF. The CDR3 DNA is TGTGCCAGCAATACGAGAGGCAATCAGCCCCAGCATTTT.

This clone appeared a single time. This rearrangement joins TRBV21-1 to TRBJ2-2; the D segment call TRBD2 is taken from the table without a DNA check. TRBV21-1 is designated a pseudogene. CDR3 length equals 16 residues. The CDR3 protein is CASSSSSGGDTGELFF. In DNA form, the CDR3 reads TGTGCCAGCAGCAGCTCTAGCGGGGGGGACACCGGGGAGCTGTTTTTT.

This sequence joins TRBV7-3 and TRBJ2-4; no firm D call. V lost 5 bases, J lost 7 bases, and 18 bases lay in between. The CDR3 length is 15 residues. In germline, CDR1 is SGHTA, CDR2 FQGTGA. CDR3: CASSPYGKPVNIQYF. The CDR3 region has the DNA TGTGCCAGCAGCCCATATGGTAAACCTGTCAACATTCAGTACTTC.

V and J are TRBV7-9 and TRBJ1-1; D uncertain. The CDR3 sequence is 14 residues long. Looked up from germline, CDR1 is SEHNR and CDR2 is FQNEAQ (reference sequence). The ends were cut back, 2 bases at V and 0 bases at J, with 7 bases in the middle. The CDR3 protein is CASSLKGLNTEAFF. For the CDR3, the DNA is TGTGCCAGCAGCTTAAAGGGTTTGAACACTGAAGCTTTCTTT.

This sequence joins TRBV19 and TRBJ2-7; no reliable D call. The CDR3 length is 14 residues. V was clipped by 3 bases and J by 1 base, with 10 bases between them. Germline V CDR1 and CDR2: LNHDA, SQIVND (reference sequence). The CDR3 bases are TGTGCCAGTAGTATGGCGGTCCGATCCTACGAGCAGTACTTC. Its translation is CASSMAVRSYEQYF.

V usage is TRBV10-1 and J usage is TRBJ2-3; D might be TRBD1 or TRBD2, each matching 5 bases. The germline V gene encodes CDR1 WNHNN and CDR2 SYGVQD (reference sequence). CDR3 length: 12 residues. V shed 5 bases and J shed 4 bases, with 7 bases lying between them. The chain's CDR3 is CASSRGADTQYF. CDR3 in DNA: TGCGCCAGCAGTCGAGGGGCAGATACGCAGTATTTT.

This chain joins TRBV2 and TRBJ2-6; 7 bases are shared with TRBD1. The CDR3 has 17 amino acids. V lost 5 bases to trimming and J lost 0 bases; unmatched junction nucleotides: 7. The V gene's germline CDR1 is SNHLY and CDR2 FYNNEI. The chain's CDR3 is CASSSGTAFSGANVLTF. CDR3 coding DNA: TGTGCCAGCAGTTCGGGGACAGCTTTCTCTGGGGCCAACGTCCTGACTTTC.

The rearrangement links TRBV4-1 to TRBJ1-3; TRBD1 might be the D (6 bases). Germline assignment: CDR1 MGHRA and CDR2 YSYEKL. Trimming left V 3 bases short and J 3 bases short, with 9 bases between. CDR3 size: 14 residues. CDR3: CASSQTQGGNTIYF. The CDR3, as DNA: TGCGCCAGCAGCCAGACACAGGGTGGAAACACCATATATTTT.

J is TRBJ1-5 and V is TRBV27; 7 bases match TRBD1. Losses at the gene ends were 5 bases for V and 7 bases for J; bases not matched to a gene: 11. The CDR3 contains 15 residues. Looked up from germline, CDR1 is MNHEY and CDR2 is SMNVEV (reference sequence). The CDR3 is CASSPDRALRQPQHF. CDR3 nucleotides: TGTGCCAGCAGTCCCGACAGGGCCCTGAGACAGCCCCAGCATTTT.

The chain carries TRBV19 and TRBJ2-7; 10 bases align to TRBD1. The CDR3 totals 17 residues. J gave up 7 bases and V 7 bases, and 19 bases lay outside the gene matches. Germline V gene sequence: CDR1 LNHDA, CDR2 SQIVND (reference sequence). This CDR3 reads CASTRRSGQGPSGEQYF. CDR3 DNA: TGTGCCAGTACTCGCCGTTCGGGACAGGGGCCTTCAGGGGAGCAGTACTTC.

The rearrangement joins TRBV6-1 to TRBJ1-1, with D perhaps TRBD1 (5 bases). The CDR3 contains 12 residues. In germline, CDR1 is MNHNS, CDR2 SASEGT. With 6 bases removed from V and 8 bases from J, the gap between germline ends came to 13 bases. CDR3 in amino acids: CASSRLQGEAFF. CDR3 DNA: TGTGCCAGCAGCCGACTCCAGGGAGAAGCTTTCTTT.

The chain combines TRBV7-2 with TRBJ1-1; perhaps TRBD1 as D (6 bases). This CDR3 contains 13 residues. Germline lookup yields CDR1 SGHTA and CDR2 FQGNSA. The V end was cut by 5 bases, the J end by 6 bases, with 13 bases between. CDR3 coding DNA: TGTGCCAGCAGCAGATGGACAGCCTCTGAAGCTTTCTTT. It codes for CASSRWTASEAFF.

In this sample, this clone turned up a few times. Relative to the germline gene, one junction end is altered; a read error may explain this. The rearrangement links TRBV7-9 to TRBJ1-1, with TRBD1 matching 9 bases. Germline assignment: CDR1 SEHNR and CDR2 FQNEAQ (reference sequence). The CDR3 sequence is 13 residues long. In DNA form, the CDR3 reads TGTGCCACCAGCCGGAGGGACAGGGTTGAAGCTTTCTTT. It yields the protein CATSRRDRVEAFF. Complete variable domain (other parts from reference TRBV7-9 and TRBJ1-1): DTGVSQNPRHKITKRGQNVTFRCDPISEHNRLYWYRQTLGQGPEFLTYFQNEAQLEKSRLLSDRFSAERPKGSFSTLEIQRTEQGDSAMYLCATSRRDRVEAFFGQGTRLTVV.

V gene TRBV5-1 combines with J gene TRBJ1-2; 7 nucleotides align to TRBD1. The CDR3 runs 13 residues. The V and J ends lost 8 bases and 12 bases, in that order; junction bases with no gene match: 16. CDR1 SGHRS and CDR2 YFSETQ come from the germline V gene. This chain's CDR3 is CARRKNRQGPHTF. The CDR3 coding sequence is TGCGCCAGGAGGAAAAATCGACAGGGTCCTCACACCTTC.

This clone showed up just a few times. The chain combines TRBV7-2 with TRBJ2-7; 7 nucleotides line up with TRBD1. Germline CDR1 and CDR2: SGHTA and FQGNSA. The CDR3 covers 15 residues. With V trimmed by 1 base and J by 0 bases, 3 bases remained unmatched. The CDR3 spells CASSLVTGASYEQYF. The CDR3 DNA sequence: TGTGCCAGCAGCTTAGTCACAGGGGCCTCCTACGAGCAGTACTTC.

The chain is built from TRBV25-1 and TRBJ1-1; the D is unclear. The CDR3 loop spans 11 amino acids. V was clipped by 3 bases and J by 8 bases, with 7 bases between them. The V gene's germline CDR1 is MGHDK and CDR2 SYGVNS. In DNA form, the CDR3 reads TGTGCCAGCAGTGACTTGCTAGAAGCTTTCTTT. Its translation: CASSDLLEAFF. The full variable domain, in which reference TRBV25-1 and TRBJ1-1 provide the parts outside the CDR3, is EADIYQTPRYLVIGTGKKITLECSQTMGHDKMYWYQQDPGMELHLIHYSYGVNSTEKGDLSSESTVSRIRTEHFPLTLESARPSHTSQYLCASSDLLEAFFGQGTRLTVV.

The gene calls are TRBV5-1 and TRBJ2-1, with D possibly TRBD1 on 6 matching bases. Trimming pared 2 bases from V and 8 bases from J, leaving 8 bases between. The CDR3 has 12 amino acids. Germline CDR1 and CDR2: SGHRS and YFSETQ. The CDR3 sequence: CASSLQGDEQFF. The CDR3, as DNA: TGCGCCAGCAGCTTACAGGGAGATGAGCAGTTCTTC.

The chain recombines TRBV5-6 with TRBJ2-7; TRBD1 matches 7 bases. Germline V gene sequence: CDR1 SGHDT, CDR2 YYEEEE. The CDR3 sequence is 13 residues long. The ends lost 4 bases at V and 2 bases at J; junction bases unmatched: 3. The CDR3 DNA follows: TGTGCCAGCAGCACCGGGACAGCCTACGAGCAGTACTTC. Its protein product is CASSTGTAYEQYF.

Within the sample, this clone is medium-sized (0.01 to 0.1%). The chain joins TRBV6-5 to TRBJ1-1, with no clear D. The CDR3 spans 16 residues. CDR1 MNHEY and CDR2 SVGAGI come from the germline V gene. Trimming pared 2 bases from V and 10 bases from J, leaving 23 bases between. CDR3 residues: CASSYGGSRLGSRAFF. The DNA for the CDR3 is TGTGCCAGCAGTTACGGAGGCAGTAGACTAGGTAGCAGAGCTTTCTTT.